The rows below give T cell receptor beta chains drawn from one sample of a study of blood T cell repertoires in COVID-19. The protocol was immunoSEQ multiplex PCR, while the TCRdb copy is restricted to in-frame clones and leaves out a portion. Of 150,000 to 200,000 clones detected, around nine tenths appear once; the ten largest clones hold approximately 12%. The sample taken for sequencing was peripheral blood. These receptors were taken from an older woman with COVID-19, enrolled during active disease. Both conserved end residues are part of each CDR3. Fields, in order: clone size, CDR3 length, V gene, D gene, J gene, CDR3 DNA, CDR3 protein. D genes are given only for firm matches. A row's size may be missing; if present it is once, few, many or a size class.

clone_size: NA; cdr3_length: 16; v_call: TRBV27; d_call: NA; j_call: TRBJ2-3; cdr3_nt: TGTGCCAGCAGTACGAAGGACATAGTGAGCACAGATACGCAGTATTTT; cdr3_aa: CASSTKDIVSTDTQYF
clone_size: once; cdr3_length: 12; v_call: TRBV21-1; d_call: NA; j_call: TRBJ2-7; cdr3_nt: TGTGCCAGCAGGGACAGGGGGGACGAGCAGTACTTC; cdr3_aa: CASRDRGDEQYF
clone_size: once; cdr3_length: 16; v_call: TRBV19; d_call: TRBD1; j_call: TRBJ2-1; cdr3_nt: TGTGCCAGTAGGCAGAACAGGGGACAGGGAAGAAATGAGCAGTTCTTC; cdr3_aa: CASRQNRGQGRNEQFF
clone_size: NA; cdr3_length: 13; v_call: TRBV19; d_call: NA; j_call: TRBJ2-3; cdr3_nt: TGTGCCAGTAGCGGATATCGGGGGGATACGCAGTATTTT; cdr3_aa: CASSGYRGDTQYF
clone_size: NA; cdr3_length: 15; v_call: TRBV11-2; d_call: TRBD1; j_call: TRBJ2-7; cdr3_nt: TGTGCCAGCAGGCCGACAGGGGCTCCTACCTACGAGCAGTACTTC; cdr3_aa: CASRPTGAPTYEQYF
clone_size: NA; cdr3_length: 16; v_call: TRBV18; d_call: TRBD2; j_call: TRBJ2-3; cdr3_nt: TGTGCCAGCTCACCCCGAGCGGGAGGAGGCACAGATACGCAGTATTTT; cdr3_aa: CASSPRAGGGTDTQYF
clone_size: NA; cdr3_length: 11; v_call: TRBV20-1; d_call: NA; j_call: TRBJ1-1; cdr3_nt: TGCAGTGCGGTGCCCGACAATGAAGCTTTCTTT; cdr3_aa: CSAVPDNEAFF
clone_size: NA; cdr3_length: 15; v_call: TRBV9; d_call: TRBD2; j_call: TRBJ2-5; cdr3_nt: TGTGCCAGCAGCCCCCTTTTGTCGGGAGGGGAGACCCAGTACTTC; cdr3_aa: CASSPLLSGGETQYF
clone_size: once; cdr3_length: 16; v_call: TRBV7-9; d_call: NA; j_call: TRBJ1-2; cdr3_nt: TGTGCCAGCAGCTTGTCGGGCGGACAGATTAACTATGGCTACACCTTC; cdr3_aa: CASSLSGGQINYGYTF
clone_size: NA; cdr3_length: 14; v_call: TRBV19; d_call: TRBD2; j_call: TRBJ2-3; cdr3_nt: TGTGCCAGTAGTAGAACTAGCGGGAGAGATACGCAGTATTTT; cdr3_aa: CASSRTSGRDTQYF
clone_size: once; cdr3_length: 15; v_call: TRBV25-1; d_call: TRBD1; j_call: TRBJ1-6; cdr3_nt: TGTGCCAGCAGTGGAGGGGGACAGCGAAATTCACCCCTCCACTTT; cdr3_aa: CASSGGGQRNSPLHF
clone_size: few; cdr3_length: 13; v_call: TRBV6-5; d_call: TRBD1; j_call: TRBJ1-2; cdr3_nt: TGTGCCAGCACCCGACAGGGGGCCTATGGCTACACCTTC; cdr3_aa: CASTRQGAYGYTF
clone_size: once; cdr3_length: 12; v_call: TRBV4-3; d_call: NA; j_call: TRBJ1-4; cdr3_nt: TGCGCCAGCAGCCAAGTGGAGGGGAGTCTGTTTTTT; cdr3_aa: CASSQVEGSLFF
clone_size: NA; cdr3_length: 14; v_call: TRBV27; d_call: NA; j_call: TRBJ1-1; cdr3_nt: TGTGCCAGCAGTTTCCGAACAGGTGGCACTGAAGCTTTCTTT; cdr3_aa: CASSFRTGGTEAFF
clone_size: NA; cdr3_length: 13; v_call: TRBV27; d_call: NA; j_call: TRBJ1-4; cdr3_nt: TGTGCCAGCAGTTTCCGGGAATCGGCAAAACTGTTTTTT; cdr3_aa: CASSFRESAKLFF
clone_size: NA; cdr3_length: 11; v_call: TRBV20-1; d_call: NA; j_call: TRBJ2-2; cdr3_nt: TGCAGTGCCCGGGATTACGGGGAGCTGTTTTTT; cdr3_aa: CSARDYGELFF
clone_size: NA; cdr3_length: 11; v_call: TRBV20-1; d_call: NA; j_call: TRBJ1-1; cdr3_nt: TGCAGTGCTGGGGGGGGCACTGAAGCTTTCTTT; cdr3_aa: CSAGGGTEAFF